A single sample is the source of the 7 T cell receptor beta chains below, sequenced in a study of cytomegalovirus exposure and HLA in healthy donors. The method was immunoSEQ multiplex PCR; TCRdb's version includes in-frame clones alone and lacks a portion of them. Here the sample spans about 140,000 clones, approximately 90% being singletons. The sequencing input was PBMCs. The receptor set was obtained from a man between 18 and 29 years old in good health and CMV-seropositive.

The chain recombines TRBV6-1 with TRBJ2-2; unclear D gene. The germline V gene has CDR1 MNHNS and CDR2 SASEGT. The CDR3 totals 12 residues. Between the trimmed V and J ends, which lost 7 bases and 4 bases, there was a span of 7 bases. The CDR3: CASKLVTGELFF. Written as DNA, the CDR3 is TGTGCCAGCAAACTTGTCACCGGGGAGCTGTTTTTT.

The chain recombines TRBV5-1 with TRBJ1-1; possibly TRBD1 for D (5 bases). Trimming took off 0 bases at V and 7 bases at J, with 13 bases between the two ends. The CDR3 consists of 14 residues. In germline, CDR1 is SGHRS, CDR2 YFSETQ. The CDR3 loop is CASSLGDSFDEAFF. CDR3 bases: TGCGCCAGCAGCTTGGGCGACAGTTTTGATGAAGCTTTCTTT. The variable domain in full, with the rest retrieved from reference TRBV5-1 and TRBJ1-1, is KAGVTQTPRYLIKTRGQQVTLSCSPISGHRSVSWYQQTPGQGLQFLFEYFSETQRNKGNFPGRFSGRQFSNSRSEMNVSTLELGDSALYLCASSLGDSFDEAFFGQGTRLTVV.

The chain recombines TRBV6-1 with TRBJ1-1; D unresolved. Germline CDR1 and CDR2: MNHNS and SASEGT. This CDR3 spans 16 amino acids. V dropped 0 bases and J dropped 5 bases, with 16 bases sitting between them. CDR3 nucleotides: TGTGCCAGCAGTGAAGCGCGGGTAGGAAGGAGAACTGAAGCTTTCTTT. Its translation: CASSEARVGRRTEAFF.

This clone was picked up a small number of times. The chain's CDR3 is CASSELSGGGATDTQYF. DNA of the CDR3: TGTGCCAGCAGTGAACTTTCTGGGGGGGGCGCAACAGATACGCAGTATTTT. The chain is built from TRBV6-1 and TRBJ2-3; tentative D call: TRBD2 (7 bases). Trimming removed 2 bases from V and 3 bases from J, with 18 bases in between. The CDR3 is 17 amino acids. Germline CDR1 and CDR2: MNHNS and SASEGT.

V gene TRBV25-1 combines with J gene TRBJ2-1; 7 positions agree with TRBD2. CDR3 length equals 13 residues. Trimming removed 1 base from V and 10 bases from J; junction bases left unmatched: 4. In germline, CDR1 is MGHDK, CDR2 SYGVNS. In nucleotides, the CDR3 is TGTGCCAGCAGTGAATTGCGAGCGGGGGAGCAGTTCTTC. Translation gives CASSELRAGEQFF.

The chain couples TRBV27 to TRBJ2-1; 9 nucleotides agree with TRBD2. J was trimmed by 4 bases and V by 10 bases; bases with no gene match: 11. CDR1 and CDR2 from the germline V gene are MNHEY and SMNVEV (reference sequence). CDR3 size: 15 residues. CDR3 amino acids: CATVSGRGGYNEQFF. CDR3 DNA: TGTGCCACCGTCTCGGGGCGGGGGGGGTACAATGAGCAGTTCTTC.

This clone was detected once. Here the CDR3 reads CASSEYRQGSTEAFF. CDR3 DNA: TGTGCCAGCAGTGAATATCGACAGGGCTCCACTGAAGCTTTCTTT. This chain uses TRBV25-1 with TRBJ1-1; 7 nucleotides align to TRBD1. The V segment lost 0 bases and the J segment 4 bases; nucleotides outside the gene matches: 5. CDR3 length: 15 amino acids. Germline lookup yields CDR1 MGHDK and CDR2 SYGVNS.